A single sample is the source of the 7 T cell receptor beta chains below, sequenced in a study of T cell clonality in common variable immunodeficiency (dated by TCRdb to about 2015). The library was generated by the immunoSEQ multiplex PCR assay. In TCRdb, the immuneACCESS table is reduced to in-frame sequences with V and J assigned. These tables do not hold every clone; where another copy was compared, an unresolved V gene accounts for under half, and the others remain unexplained. In this sample the table shows 45,000 to 65,000 clones, and no singletons are among them. Just over 2% of the sample is taken by the ten largest. The specimen was peripheral blood mononuclear cells. These receptors were collected from a person aged 18 to 75 in good health.

The table lists this clone with many counts. The read halts 3 residues ahead of the CDR3 end, with the missing end drawn from the germline J gene. The rearrangement uses TRBV30 and TRBJ1-1; a possible D gene is TRBD1 (5 bases). CDR3 length equals 12 residues. Germline-derived CDR1 and CDR2 are GTSNPN and SVGIG (reference sequence). Trimming cost V 1 base and J 4 bases, with 7 bases left between them. The covered CDR3 bases are TGTGCCTGGAGTGGGGACTCCACTGAA. Translating gives CAWSGDSTE. The entire CDR3 protein is CAWSGDSTEAFF.

With regard to this clone: The read terminates 3 residues ahead of where the CDR3 ends, so the germline J gene completes it. The sample has other DNA sequences that encode this CDR3 too. This sequence joins TRBV20-1 and TRBJ2-7, with TRBD1 matching 10 bases. Losses at the gene ends were 5 bases for V and 6 bases for J; bases not matched to a gene: 16. Germline assignment: CDR1 DFQATT and CDR2 SNEGSKA (reference sequence). The length of the CDR3 is 16 residues. The CDR3 loop is CSAYATLGQGTGEQYF. CDR3 DNA, as far as it was read: TGCAGTGCTTACGCCACCCTGGGACAGGGGACAGGCGAG.

This clone was counted only a few times. The sequence runs out 3 residues before the end of the CDR3; the remainder is reconstructed from the germline J gene. The chain joins TRBV7-7 to TRBJ2-3; D is perhaps TRBD1 or TRBD2 (5 bases each). The CDR3 consists of 15 residues. From germline, CDR1 is SSHAT and CDR2 FNYEAQ (reference sequence). CDR3 in amino acids: CASSLGAGSEETQYF. The part of the CDR3 DNA that was read is TGTGCCAGCAGCTTAGGGGCAGGGTCGGAGGAGACG.

This clone was detected many times. The read comes to an end 3 residues before the CDR3 does, leaving the germline J gene to fill in the end. The genes are TRBV7-3 and TRBJ2-4, with TRBD1 matching 10 bases. CDR3 length equals 14 residues. Germline CDR1 is SGHTA and CDR2 is FQGTGA. The CDR3: CASSSGTGDLLQYF. Partial CDR3 DNA: TGTGCCAGCAGCTCCGGGACAGGGGATCTCCTT.

On this clone itself: The CDR3 is cut off 3 residues early in the read; its end comes from the germline J gene. V is TRBV11-3 and J is TRBJ2-2, with D possibly matching TRBD1 (6 bases). CDR1 is SGHNT and CDR2 is YENEEA in the germline V gene. The CDR3 runs to 14 residues. Trimming took 4 bases from V and 5 from J, leaving 11 bases between them. The CDR3: CASSWTQGTGELFF. CDR3 DNA (partial): TGTGCCAGCAGCTGGACCCAGGGGACCGGGGAG.

In this sample, this clone turned up a few times. A much larger clone sits a single nucleotide away, making a read error possible. With the read ending 3 residues before the CDR3 end, the germline J gene is used to fill in that end. The V call is TRBV5-1, the J call TRBJ2-5; D is unresolved. This CDR3 is 15 amino acids long. Germline CDR1 reads SGHRS; CDR2 reads YFSETQ. Incomplete CDR3 DNA: TGCGCCAGCAGCTGGGCCAGCCCGCGCACAGATACC. Protein sequence: CASSWASPRTDT. The full CDR3 protein is CASSWASPRTDTQYF.

This clone appeared many times. The CDR3 end falls 3 residues outside the read, so it is completed with the germline J gene. The chain uses TRBV20-1 and TRBJ1-1; a possible D gene is TRBD1 (6 bases). Deletions cut 3 bases from V and 1 base from J, with 12 bases between. The length of the CDR3 is 14 residues. The germline V gene has CDR1 DFQATT and CDR2 SNEGSKA (reference sequence). Incomplete CDR3 DNA: TGCAGTGCTAGGCTATGGACAGCGAACACTGAA. Translation gives CSARLWTANTE. From start to end, the CDR3 is CSARLWTANTEAFF.